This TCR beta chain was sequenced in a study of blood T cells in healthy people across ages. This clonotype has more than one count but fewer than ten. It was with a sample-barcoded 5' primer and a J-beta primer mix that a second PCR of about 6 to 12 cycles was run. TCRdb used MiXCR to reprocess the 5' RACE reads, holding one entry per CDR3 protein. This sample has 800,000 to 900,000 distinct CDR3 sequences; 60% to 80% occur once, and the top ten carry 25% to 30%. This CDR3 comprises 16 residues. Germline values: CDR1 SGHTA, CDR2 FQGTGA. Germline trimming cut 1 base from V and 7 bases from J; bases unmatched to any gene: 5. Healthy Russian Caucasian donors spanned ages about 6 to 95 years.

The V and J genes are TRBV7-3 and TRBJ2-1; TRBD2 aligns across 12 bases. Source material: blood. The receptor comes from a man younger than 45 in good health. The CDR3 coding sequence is TGTGCCAGCAGCTTAAGCGCTAGCGGGGGGGGAAATGAGCAGTTCTTC. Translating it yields CASSLSASGGGNEQFF.